This T cell receptor (beta chain) was captured by sequencing in a study of T cells in Graves' hyperthyroidism and ophthalmopathy. Trimming shortened V by 3 bases and J by 1 base, and 16 bases separated the two germline ends. This CDR3 region has 16 residues. CDR1 is SGHTS, CDR2 YDEGEE, per germline. The investigators amplified TCR beta CDR3 regions from RNA transcripts. With the HTBI primer set, the TCR CDR3 went through a first round of RT-PCR. One entry per CDR3 protein, called by TCRdb with MiXCR from the multiplex PCR reads. The sample has about 620,000 distinct CDR3 sequences, around 15% seen once.

The sample taken for sequencing was blood. V usage is TRBV5-8 and J usage is TRBJ2-5; perhaps TRBD1 as D (6 bases). The receptor was isolated from a woman aged 25-40 years with Graves' hyperthyroidism. The CDR3 bases are TGTGCCAGCAGCTCCGGACAGCTATATTCCCAAGAGACCCAGTACTTC. Translating gives CASSSGQLYSQETQYF.